This T cell receptor beta chain was documented in a study of cytomegalovirus exposure and HLA in healthy donors. Turning to the study itself: An earlier analysis identified 120 million or so unique TCR beta sequences in about 200 million T cells. The Caucasian-associated ancestry cluster held over 65% of 398 genotyped donors. Study-wide results and caveats: Sequencing likely caused a cluster of highly shared sequence variants. Presence/absence analyses treated sequencing depth as roughly uniform across donors.

Remarks on this clone: Its specificity is unknown.

CDR1 and CDR2 (germline): SGHRS, YFSETQ. This CDR3 has 12 amino acids. V dropped 4 bases and J dropped 6; count of bases not matched to a gene: 3. PCR amplification relied on 60 Vbeta primers (plus 13 Jbeta primers). Here immunoSEQ multiplex PCR was the method, and the copy in TCRdb shows in-frame clones only, minus some. The sample data list just over 50,000 clones. The receptor comes from a woman aged 60-75 years in good health and CMV-seropositive. V gene TRBV5-1 combines with J gene TRBJ1-2, with TRBD1 matching 7 bases. The sample taken for sequencing was PBMCs. The CDR3 region has the DNA TGCGCCAGCAGCGAAACAGGGGATGGCTACACCTTC. Protein product: CASSETGDGYTF.